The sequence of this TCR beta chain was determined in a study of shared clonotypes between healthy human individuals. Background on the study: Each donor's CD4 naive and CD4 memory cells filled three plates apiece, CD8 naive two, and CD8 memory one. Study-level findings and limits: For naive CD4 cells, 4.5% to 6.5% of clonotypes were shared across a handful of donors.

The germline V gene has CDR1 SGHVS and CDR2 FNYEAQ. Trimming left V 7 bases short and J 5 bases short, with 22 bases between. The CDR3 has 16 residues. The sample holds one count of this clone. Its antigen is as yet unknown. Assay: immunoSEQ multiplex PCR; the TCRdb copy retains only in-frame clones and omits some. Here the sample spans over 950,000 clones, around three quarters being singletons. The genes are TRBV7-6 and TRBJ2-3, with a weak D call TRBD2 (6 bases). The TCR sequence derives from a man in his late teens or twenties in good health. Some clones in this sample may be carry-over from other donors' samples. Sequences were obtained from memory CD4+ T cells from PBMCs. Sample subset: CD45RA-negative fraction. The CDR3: CASTTTLGGVGDTQYF. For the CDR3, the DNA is TGTGCCAGCACCACAACCCTGGGGGGAGTAGGAGATACGCAGTATTTT.